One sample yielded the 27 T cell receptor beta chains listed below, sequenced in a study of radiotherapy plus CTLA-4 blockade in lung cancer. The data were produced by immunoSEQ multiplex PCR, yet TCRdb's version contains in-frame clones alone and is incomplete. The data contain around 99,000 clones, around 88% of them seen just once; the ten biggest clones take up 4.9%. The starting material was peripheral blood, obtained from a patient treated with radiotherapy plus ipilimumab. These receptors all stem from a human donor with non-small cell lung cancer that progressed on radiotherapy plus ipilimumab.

The CDR3 coding sequence is TGTGCCAGCAGTTATAGTTTCGCTGAAGCTTTCTTT. Amino acids: CASSYSFAEAFF. The chain carries TRBV6-5 and TRBJ1-1; D is unresolved. The CDR3 runs 12 residues. V lost 3 bases and J 6 bases, leaving 8 bases between the germline ends. Germline assignment: CDR1 MNHEY and CDR2 SVGAGI.

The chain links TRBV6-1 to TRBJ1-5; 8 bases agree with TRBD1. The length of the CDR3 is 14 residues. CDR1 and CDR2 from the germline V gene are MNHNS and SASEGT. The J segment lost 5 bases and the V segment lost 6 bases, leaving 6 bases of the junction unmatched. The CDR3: CASRDREVHQPQHF. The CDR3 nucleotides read TGTGCCAGCAGGGACAGGGAGGTGCATCAGCCCCAGCATTTT.

CDR3 in DNA: TGTGCCAGTAGCCCCCCATCTAACACTGAAGCTTTCTTT. Encoded protein: CASSPPSNTEAFF. The chain links TRBV19 to TRBJ1-1; D not resolved. CDR1 is LNHDA and CDR2 is SQIVND in the germline V gene (reference sequence). This CDR3 contains 13 residues. V was shortened by 6 bases and J by 2 bases, with 10 bases between the two germline ends.

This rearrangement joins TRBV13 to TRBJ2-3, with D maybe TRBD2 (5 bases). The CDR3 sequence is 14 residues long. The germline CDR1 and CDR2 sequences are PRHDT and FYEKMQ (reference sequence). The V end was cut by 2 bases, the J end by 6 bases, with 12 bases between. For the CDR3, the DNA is TGTGCCAGCAGCTTAAATGTGGGAGCCGATACGCAGTATTTT. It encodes CASSLNVGADTQYF. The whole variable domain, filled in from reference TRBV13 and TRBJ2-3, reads AAGVIQSPRHLIKEKRETATLKCYPIPRHDTVYWYQQGPGQDPQFLISFYEKMQSDKGSIPDRFSAQQFSDYHSELNMSSLELGDSALYFCASSLNVGADTQYFGPGTRLTVL.

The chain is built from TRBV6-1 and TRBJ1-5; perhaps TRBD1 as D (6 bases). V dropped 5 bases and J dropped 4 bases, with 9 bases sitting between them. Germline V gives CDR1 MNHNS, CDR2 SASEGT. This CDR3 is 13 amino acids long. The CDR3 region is CASSRQVNQPQHF. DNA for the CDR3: TGTGCCAGCAGTCGACAGGTTAATCAGCCCCAGCATTTT.

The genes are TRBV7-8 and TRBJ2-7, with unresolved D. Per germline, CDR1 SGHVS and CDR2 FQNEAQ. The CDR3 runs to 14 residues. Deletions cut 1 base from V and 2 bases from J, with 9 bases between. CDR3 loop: CASSLGLSPYEQYF. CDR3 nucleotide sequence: TGTGCCAGCAGCTTAGGCCTTAGTCCCTACGAGCAGTACTTC. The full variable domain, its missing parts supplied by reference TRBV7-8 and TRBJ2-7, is GAGVSQSPRYKVAKRGQDVALRCDPISGHVSLFWYQQALGQGPEFLTYFQNEAQLDKSGLPSDRFFAERPEGSVSTLKIQRTQQEDSAVYLCASSLGLSPYEQYFGPGTRLTVT.

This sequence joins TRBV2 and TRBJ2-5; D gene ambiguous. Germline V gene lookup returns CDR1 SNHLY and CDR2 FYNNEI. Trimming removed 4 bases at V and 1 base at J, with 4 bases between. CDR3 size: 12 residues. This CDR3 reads CASSVSQETQYF. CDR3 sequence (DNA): TGTGCCAGCAGTGTTAGCCAAGAGACCCAGTACTTC.

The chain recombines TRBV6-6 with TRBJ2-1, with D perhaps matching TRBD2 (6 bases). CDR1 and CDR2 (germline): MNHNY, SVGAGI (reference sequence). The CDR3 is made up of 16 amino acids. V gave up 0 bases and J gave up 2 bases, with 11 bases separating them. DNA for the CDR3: TGTGCCAGCAGTTACTCGACCGGGAGTCCCTACAATGAGCAGTTCTTC. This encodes CASSYSTGSPYNEQFF.

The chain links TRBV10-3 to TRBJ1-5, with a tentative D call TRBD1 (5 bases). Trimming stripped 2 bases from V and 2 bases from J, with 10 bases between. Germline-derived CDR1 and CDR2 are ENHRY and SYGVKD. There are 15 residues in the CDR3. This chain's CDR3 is CAISETGLGNQPQHF. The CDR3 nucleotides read TGTGCCATCAGTGAGACAGGTCTTGGCAATCAGCCCCAGCATTTT.

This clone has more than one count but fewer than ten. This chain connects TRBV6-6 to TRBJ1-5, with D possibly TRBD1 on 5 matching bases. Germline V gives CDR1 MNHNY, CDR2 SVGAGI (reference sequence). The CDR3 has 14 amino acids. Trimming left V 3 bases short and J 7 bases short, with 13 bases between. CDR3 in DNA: TGTGCCAGCAGTTATCAGGGAGGAGGGCAGCCCCAGCATTTT. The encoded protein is CASSYQGGGQPQHF.

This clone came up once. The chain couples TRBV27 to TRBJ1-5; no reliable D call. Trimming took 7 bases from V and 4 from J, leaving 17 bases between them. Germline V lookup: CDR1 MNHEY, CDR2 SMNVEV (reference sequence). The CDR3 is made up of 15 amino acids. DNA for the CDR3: TGTGCCAGCAAAACCCTGTGGACCTCGAATCAGCCCCAGCATTTT. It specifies CASKTLWTSNQPQHF.

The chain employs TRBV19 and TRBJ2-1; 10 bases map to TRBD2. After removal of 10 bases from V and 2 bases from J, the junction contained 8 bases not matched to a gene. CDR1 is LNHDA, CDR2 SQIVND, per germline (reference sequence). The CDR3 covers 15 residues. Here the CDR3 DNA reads TGTGCCACTAGAGCGGGAGGGGACGCCTACAATGAGCAGTTCTTC. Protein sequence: CATRAGGDAYNEQFF.

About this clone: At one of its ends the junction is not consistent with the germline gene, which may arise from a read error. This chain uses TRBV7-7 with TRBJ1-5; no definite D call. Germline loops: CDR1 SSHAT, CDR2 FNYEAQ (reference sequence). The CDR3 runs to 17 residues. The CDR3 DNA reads TGTGCTAGCAGCTTAGTTCTGGGTATCGGGGGCAATCAGCCCCAGCATTTT. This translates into CASSLVLGIGGNQPQHF.

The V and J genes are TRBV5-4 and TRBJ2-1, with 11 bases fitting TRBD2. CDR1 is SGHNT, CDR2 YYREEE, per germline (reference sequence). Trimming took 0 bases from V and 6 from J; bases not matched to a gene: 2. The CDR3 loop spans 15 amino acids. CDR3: CASSLETSGTNEQFF. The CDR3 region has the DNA TGTGCCAGCAGCTTGGAGACTAGCGGGACCAATGAGCAGTTCTTC.

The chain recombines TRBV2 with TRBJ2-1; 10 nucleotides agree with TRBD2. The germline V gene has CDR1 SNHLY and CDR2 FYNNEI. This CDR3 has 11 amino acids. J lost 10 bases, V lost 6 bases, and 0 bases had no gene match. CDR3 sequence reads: CASRGLAEQFF. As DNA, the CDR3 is TGTGCCAGCAGGGGACTAGCGGAGCAGTTCTTC. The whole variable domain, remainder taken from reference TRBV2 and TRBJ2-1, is EPEVTQTPSHQVTQMGQEVILRCVPISNHLYFYWYRQILGQKVEFLVSFYNNEISEKSEIFDDQFSVERPDGSNFTLKIRSTKLEDSAMYFCASRGLAEQFFGPGTRLTVL.

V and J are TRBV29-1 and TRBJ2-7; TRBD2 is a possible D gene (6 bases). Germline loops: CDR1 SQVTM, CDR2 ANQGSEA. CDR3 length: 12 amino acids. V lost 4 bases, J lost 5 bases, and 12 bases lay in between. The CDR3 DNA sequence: TGCAGCGTTGGTGGGGGGAGACACGAGCAGTACTTC. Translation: CSVGGGRHEQYF.

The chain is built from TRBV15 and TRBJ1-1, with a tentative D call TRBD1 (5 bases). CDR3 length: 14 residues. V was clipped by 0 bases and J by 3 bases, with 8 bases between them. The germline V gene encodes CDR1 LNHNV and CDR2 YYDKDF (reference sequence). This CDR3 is CATSRDRVDTEAFF. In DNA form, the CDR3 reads TGTGCCACCAGCAGAGACAGGGTAGACACTGAAGCTTTCTTT.

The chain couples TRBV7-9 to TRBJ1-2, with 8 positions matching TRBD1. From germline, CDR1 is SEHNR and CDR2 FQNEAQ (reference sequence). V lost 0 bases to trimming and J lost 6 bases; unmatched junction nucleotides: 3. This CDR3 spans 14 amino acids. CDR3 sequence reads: CASSLAQGANGYTF. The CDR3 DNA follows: TGTGCCAGCAGCTTAGCGCAGGGGGCAAATGGCTACACCTTC. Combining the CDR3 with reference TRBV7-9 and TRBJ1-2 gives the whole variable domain DTGVSQNPRHKITKRGQNVTFRCDPISEHNRLYWYRQTLGQGPEFLTYFQNEAQLEKSRLLSDRFSAERPKGSFSTLEIQRTEQGDSAMYLCASSLAQGANGYTFGSGTRLTVV.

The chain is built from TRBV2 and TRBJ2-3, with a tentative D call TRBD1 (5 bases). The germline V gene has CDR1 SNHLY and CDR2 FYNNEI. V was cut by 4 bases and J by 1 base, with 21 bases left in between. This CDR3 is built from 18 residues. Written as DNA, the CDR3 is TGTGCCAGCAGTGTGGCTCAGGGCCTGACTCATGGCACAGATACGCAGTATTTT. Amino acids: CASSVAQGLTHGTDTQYF. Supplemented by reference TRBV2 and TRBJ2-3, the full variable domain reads EPEVTQTPSHQVTQMGQEVILRCVPISNHLYFYWYRQILGQKVEFLVSFYNNEISEKSEIFDDQFSVERPDGSNFTLKIRSTKLEDSAMYFCASSVAQGLTHGTDTQYFGPGTRLTVL.

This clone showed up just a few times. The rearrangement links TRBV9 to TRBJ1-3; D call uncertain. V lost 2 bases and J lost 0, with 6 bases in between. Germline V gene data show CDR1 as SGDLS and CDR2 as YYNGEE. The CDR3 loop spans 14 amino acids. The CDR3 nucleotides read TGTGCCAGCAGCGTGGGAGACTCTGGAAACACCATATATTTT. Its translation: CASSVGDSGNTIYF.

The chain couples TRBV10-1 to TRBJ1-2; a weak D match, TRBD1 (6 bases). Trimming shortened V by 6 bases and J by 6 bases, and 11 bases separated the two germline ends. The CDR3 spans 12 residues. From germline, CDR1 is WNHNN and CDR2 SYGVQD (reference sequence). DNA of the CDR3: TGCGCCAGCAGACAGGGAGGGAATGGCTACACCTTC. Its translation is CASRQGGNGYTF.

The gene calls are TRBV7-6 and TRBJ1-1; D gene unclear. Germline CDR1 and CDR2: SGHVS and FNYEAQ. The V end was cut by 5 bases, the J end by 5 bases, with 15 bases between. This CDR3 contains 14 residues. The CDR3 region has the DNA TGTGCCAGCAGCCCCAGTCGGCGATGGACTGAAGCTTTCTTT. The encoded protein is CASSPSRRWTEAFF. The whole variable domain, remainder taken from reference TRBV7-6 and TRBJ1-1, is GAGVSQSPRYKVTKRGQDVALRCDPISGHVSLYWYRQALGQGPEFLTYFNYEAQQDKSGLPNDRFSAERPEGSISTLTIQRTEQRDSAMYRCASSPSRRWTEAFFGQGTRLTVV.

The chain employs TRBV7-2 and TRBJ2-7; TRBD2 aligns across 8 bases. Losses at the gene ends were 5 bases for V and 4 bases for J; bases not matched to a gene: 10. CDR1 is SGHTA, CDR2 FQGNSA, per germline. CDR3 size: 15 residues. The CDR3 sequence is CASSRTSLPQYEQYF. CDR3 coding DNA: TGTGCCAGCAGCCGGACTAGCTTGCCCCAGTACGAGCAGTACTTC. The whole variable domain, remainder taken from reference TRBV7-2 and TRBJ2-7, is GAGVSQSPSNKVTEKGKDVELRCDPISGHTALYWYRQSLGQGLEFLIYFQGNSAPDKSGLPSDRFSAERTGGSVSTLTIQRTQQEDSAVYLCASSRTSLPQYEQYFGPGTRLTVT.

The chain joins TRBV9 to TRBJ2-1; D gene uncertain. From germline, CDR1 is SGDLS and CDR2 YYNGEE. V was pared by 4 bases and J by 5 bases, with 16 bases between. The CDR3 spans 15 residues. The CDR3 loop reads CASSTLGSADNEQFF. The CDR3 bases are TGTGCCAGCAGCACCCTAGGGTCGGCGGACAATGAGCAGTTCTTC.

This CDR3 reads CASSPLGAGGYEQYF. The CDR3 DNA sequence: TGCGCCAGCAGCCCTCTGGGGGCAGGTGGGTACGAGCAGTACTTC. V and J are TRBV5-1 and TRBJ2-7; maybe TRBD1 (6 bases). CDR1 SGHRS and CDR2 YFSETQ come from the germline V gene. CDR3 length equals 15 residues. The V gene lost 4 bases and the J gene lost 4 bases, with 18 bases spanning the gap.

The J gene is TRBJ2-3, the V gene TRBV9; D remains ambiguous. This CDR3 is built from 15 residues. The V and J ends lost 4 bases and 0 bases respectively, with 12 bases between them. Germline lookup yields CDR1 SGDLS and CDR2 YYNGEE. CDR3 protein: CASSPSGHSTDTQYF. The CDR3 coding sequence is TGTGCCAGCAGCCCGTCAGGCCATAGCACAGATACGCAGTATTTT.

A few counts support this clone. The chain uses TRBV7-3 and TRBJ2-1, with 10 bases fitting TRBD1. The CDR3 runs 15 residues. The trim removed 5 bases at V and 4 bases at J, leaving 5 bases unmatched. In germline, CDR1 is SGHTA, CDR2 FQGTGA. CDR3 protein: CASSPMGQGYNEQFF. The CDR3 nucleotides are TGTGCCAGCAGCCCGATGGGACAGGGGTACAATGAGCAGTTCTTC.